The sample holds many counts of the clone carrying this TCR beta chain. Its antigen is as yet unknown. This sample is part of a study of neurological immune-mediated disorders. Study findings and constraints: A possible signature was seen in one related-CDR3 cluster, into which phylogenetic grouping placed the repertoires of 18 of 34 multiple sclerosis patients.

The CDR3 is 13 residues long. V lost 5 bases to trimming and J lost 0 bases, with 8 bases between them. Germline assignment: CDR1 DFQATT and CDR2 SNEGSKA (reference sequence). cDNA synthesis was performed by 5'RACE with 10-nucleotide random UMIs. TCRdb re-called the 5' RACE reads through MiXCR, storing one row per CDR3 protein. The data contain 90,000 to 100,000 distinct CDR3 sequences, 3.5% of them seen just once; the ten biggest clones take up roughly 6%. The chain carries TRBV20-1 and TRBJ2-1; D possibly corresponds to TRBD2 (6 bases). This TCR derives from a woman in her late teens or twenties with multiple sclerosis. The sample taken for sequencing was PBMCs. The CDR3 nucleotides are TGCAGTGCTGGGGGACTCTCCTACAATGAGCAGTTCTTC. The encoded protein is CSAGGLSYNEQFF.